This T cell receptor (beta chain) appears in the sequencing data of a study of T cell responses to AZD1222 COVID-19 vaccine. Profiling relied on immunoSEQ multiplex PCR, and the TCRdb table lists in-frame clones only, not all of them. Of approximately 99,000 clones in the sample, about 85% were seen once. The receptor comes from an adult in good health. The input for sequencing was peripheral blood, taken on day 0 of AZD1222 vaccination.

The DNA for the CDR3 is TGTGCCAGCGCTCGCACTACCTCGGGCCCGTTCTTC. The encoded protein is CASARTTSGPFF. The chain couples TRBV6-5 to TRBJ2-1; no reliable D call. Germline CDR1 and CDR2: MNHEY and SVGAGI. V dropped 8 bases and J dropped 15 bases, with 20 bases sitting between them. The CDR3 is 12 amino acids.